Included here is one TCR beta chain sequence, with context. Its antigen remains undetermined. No much larger clone exists at a distance of one base, and base qualities are not known. From its cysteine to its phenylalanine, the CDR3 spans 15 amino acids. CDR3 DNA only is kept here, 45 bases in frame from base 1. According to the germline V gene, CDR1 reads SGHTA and CDR2 reads FQGNSA. Trimming takes 7 bases off V and 1 base off J; junction bases not matched to a gene: 8. This sample was included in a study of blood T cell repertoires in COVID-19 (dated by TCRdb to about 2020). Regarding the complete study: Collaborator samples came from the United States, Italy and Spain and covered acute and convalescent phases of COVID-19. The prospective study material was composed of cDNA or gDNA derived from T cells, B-cell-depleted T cells, or PBMCs. The dataset comprised deeply sampled blood TCRbeta repertoires from subjects exposed to, actively infected with, or recovered from COVID-19. The repertoires were made available in a free public database intended to serve as a resource for research on the immune response to SARS-CoV-2. Samples came from the ongoing ImmuneRACE study (first 160 participants) plus 1,254 subjects from 6 global collaborators. The sample metadata nearly always contained a de-identified subject ID, COVID-19 status, age in years and sex. Where available, HLA class I and class II types were obtained from metadata supplied by the sample provider rather than from assay-based typing. The research as a whole found: Clinical and demographic metadata were provided uncurated, with the amount varying by source and participant.

The collaborating institutions used their own protocols to collect whole blood in K2EDTA tubes. For TCRbeta analysis, collaborators shipped samples in one of three forms: frozen whole blood, isolated PBMCs, or DNA extracted from either of those sample types. TCRbeta CDR3 regions were amplified from genomic DNA using the immunoSEQ Assay, a bias-controlled multiplex PCR. In the source study's methods: Within the assay, amplification of reference gene primers was used to estimate how many nucleated cells each sample contained. Sequence reads were collapsed and filtered to measure the absolute abundance of every unique TCRbeta CDR3 rearrangement. For each sample, productive Simpson clonality was calculated as the square root of Simpson's diversity index over productive rearrangements. The immuneACCESS repertoire file appears here via TCRdb, limited to in-frame rearrangements. These files lack a portion of the clones; in checked studies, under half of the deficit traces to unresolved V genes, and the cause of the others is not known. V, J and clone size are those of that table, while D and trimming were read from the DNA. The sample includes 35,000 to 45,000 clones, with around 90% observed a single time. Roughly 0.39% of the sample belongs to the ten largest clones.

The chain was built from TRBV7-2 and TRBJ2-7; 9 of the junction bases match TRBD2. The sequencing sample was made of peripheral blood. The TCR was taken from a human donor in a cohort sampled during active COVID-19. The sequence in DNA is TGTGCCAGCACGAGCCCGACTAGCGGATCCTACGAGCAGTACTTC. Its amino acids are CASTSPTSGSYEQYF.